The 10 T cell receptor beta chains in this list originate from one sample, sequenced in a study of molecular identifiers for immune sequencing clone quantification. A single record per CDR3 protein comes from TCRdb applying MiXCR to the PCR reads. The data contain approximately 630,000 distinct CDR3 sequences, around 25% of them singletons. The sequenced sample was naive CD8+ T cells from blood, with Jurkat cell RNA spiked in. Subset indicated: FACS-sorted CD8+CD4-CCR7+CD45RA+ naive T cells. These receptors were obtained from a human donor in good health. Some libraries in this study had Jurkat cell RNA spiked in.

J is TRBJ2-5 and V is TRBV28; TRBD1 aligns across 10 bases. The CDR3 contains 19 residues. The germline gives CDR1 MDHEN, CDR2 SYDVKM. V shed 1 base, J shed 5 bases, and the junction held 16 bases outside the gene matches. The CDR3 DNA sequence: TGTGCCAGCAGTTTATCCGGGACAGGGGATCCCAGATTTAGTGAGACCCAGTACTTC. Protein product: CASSLSGTGDPRFSETQYF.

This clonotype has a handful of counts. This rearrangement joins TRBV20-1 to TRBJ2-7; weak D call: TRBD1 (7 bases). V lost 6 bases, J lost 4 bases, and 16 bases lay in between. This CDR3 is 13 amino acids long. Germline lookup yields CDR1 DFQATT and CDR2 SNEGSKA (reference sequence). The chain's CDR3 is CSAMQGGEYEQYF. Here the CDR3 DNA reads TGCAGTGCCATGCAGGGGGGCGAATACGAGCAGTACTTC.

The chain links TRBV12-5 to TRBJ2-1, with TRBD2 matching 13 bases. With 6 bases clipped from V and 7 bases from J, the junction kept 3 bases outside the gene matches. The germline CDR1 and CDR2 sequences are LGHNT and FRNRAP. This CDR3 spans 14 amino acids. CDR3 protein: CASGTGLAGNEQFF. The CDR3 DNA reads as TGTGCTAGTGGAACGGGACTAGCGGGGAATGAGCAGTTCTTC.

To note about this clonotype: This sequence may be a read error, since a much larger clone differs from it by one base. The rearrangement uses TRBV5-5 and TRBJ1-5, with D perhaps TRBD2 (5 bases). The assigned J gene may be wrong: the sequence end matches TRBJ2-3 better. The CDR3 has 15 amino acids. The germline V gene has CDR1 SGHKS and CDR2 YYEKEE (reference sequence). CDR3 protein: CASSLAGILNQPQYF. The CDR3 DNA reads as TGTGCCAGCAGCCTCGCCGGGATCCTCAATCAGCCCCAGTATTTT.

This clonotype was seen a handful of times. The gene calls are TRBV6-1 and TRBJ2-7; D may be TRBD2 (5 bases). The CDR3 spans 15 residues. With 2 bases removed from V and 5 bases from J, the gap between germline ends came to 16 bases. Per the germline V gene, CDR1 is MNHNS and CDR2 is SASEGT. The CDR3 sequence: CASSEFAGVGHEQYF. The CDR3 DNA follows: TGTGCCAGCAGTGAATTCGCCGGGGTTGGTCACGAGCAGTACTTC.

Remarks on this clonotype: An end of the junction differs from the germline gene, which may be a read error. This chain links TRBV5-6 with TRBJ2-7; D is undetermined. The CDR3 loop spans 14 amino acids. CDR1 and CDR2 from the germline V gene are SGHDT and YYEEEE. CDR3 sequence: CAGSSRSSSYEQYF. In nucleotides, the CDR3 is TGTGCCGGCAGCTCTAGGTCAAGCTCCTACGAGCAGTACTTC.

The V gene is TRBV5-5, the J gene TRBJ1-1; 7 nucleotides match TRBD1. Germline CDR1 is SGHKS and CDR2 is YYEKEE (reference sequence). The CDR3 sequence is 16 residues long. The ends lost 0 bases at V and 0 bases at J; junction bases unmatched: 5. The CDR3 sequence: CASSLETGNVNTEAFF. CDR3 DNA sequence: TGTGCCAGCAGCTTGGAGACAGGGAATGTGAACACTGAAGCTTTCTTT.

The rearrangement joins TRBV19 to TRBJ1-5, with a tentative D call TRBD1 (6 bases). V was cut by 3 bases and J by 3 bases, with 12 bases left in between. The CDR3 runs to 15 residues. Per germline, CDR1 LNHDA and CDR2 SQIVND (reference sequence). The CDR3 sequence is CASSILRGLNQPQHF. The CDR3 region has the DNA TGTGCCAGTAGTATTCTCAGGGGACTCAATCAGCCCCAGCATTTT.

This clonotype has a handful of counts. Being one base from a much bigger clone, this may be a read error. CDR3 in amino acids: CSGRDGDTDTQYF. The CDR3 bases are TGCAGCGGCCGGGACGGGGACACAGATACGCAGTATTTT. The rearrangement joins TRBV29-1 to TRBJ2-3; D may correspond to TRBD1 or TRBD2 (5 bases each). Germline values: CDR1 SQVTM, CDR2 ANQGSEA. Trimming removed 7 bases from V and 2 bases from J, with 13 bases in between. The CDR3 covers 13 residues.

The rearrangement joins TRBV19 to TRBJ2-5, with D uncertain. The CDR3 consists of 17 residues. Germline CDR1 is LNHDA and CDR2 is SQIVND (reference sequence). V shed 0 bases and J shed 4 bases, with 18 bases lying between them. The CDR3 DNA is TGTGCCAGTAGTATAGATTCAGGTCCCGGTTCCGGAGAGACCCAGTACTTC. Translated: CASSIDSGPGSGETQYF. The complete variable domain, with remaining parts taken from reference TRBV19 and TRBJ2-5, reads DGGITQSPKYLFRKEGQNVTLSCEQNLNHDAMYWYRQDPGQGLRLIYYSQIVNDFQKGDIAEGYSVSREKKESFPLTVTSAQKNPTAFYLCASSIDSGPGSGETQYFGPGTRLLVL.